Each of the 17 T cell receptor beta chains below was sequenced from the same sample in a study of graft-versus-host responses after intestinal transplantation. No antigen has been assigned to these receptors. Sequencing used immunoSEQ multiplex PCR; TCRdb keeps in-frame clones, though not all of them. Of tens of thousands of clones in the sample, around 90% were seen once. The sequences come from unstimulated CD8+ T cells sorted from spleen or lymph node cells, collected before transplant. The receptors derive from a human donor who was the organ donor for an intestinal transplant.

This chain uses TRBV6-1 with TRBJ2-7, with 10 bases matching TRBD1. The CDR3 runs to 13 residues. The junction had 0 bases not matched to a gene; V was cut back by 1 base and J by 6 bases. Germline V gene data show CDR1 as MNHNS and CDR2 as SASEGT. Here the CDR3 DNA reads TGTGCCAGCAGTGAAGGGGACAGGGGCGAGCAGTACGTC. This translates into CASSEGDRGEQYV.

The J gene is TRBJ2-7, the V gene TRBV28; D may be TRBD2 (6 bases). The CDR3 loop spans 14 amino acids. The germline V gene encodes CDR1 MDHEN and CDR2 SYDVKM. V was cut by 5 bases and J by 1 base, with 12 bases left in between. This CDR3 reads CASSIRGTSYEQYV. The CDR3 DNA follows: TGTGCCAGCAGTATACGGGGGACTTCCTACGAGCAGTACGTC.

The table lists this clone with a count of one. The J gene is TRBJ1-2, the V gene TRBV10-1, with TRBD1 matching 9 bases. Germline V CDR1 and CDR2: WNHNN, SYGVQD (reference sequence). The CDR3 loop spans 15 amino acids. The junction had 9 bases not matched to a gene; V was cut back by 3 bases and J by 7 bases. CDR3 in DNA: TGCGCCAGCAGTGATCCGGGACAGGGTGCAGGTGGCTACACCTTC. It yields the protein CASSDPGQGAGGYTF.

V and J are TRBV5-1 and TRBJ2-5, with 10 bases lining up with TRBD1. CDR3 length: 15 residues. Germline V gene sequence: CDR1 SGHRS, CDR2 YFSETQ. The ends lost 0 bases at V and 5 bases at J; junction bases unmatched: 4. Written as DNA, the CDR3 is TGCGCCAGCAGCTTGGGACAGGGGGCCATGGAGACCCAGTACTTC. Translating gives CASSLGQGAMETQYF. The full variable domain, in which reference TRBV5-1 and TRBJ2-5 provide the parts outside the CDR3, is KAGVTQTPRYLIKTRGQQVTLSCSPISGHRSVSWYQQTPGQGLQFLFEYFSETQRNKGNFPGRFSGRQFSNSRSEMNVSTLELGDSALYLCASSLGQGAMETQYFGPGTRLLVL.

This clone has a single count. The chain recombines TRBV20-1 with TRBJ2-1, with D possibly matching TRBD1 (5 bases). The CDR3 loop spans 11 amino acids. The germline V gene has CDR1 DFQATT and CDR2 SNEGSKA (reference sequence). Deletions cut 2 bases from V and 7 bases from J, with 6 bases between. DNA for the CDR3: TGCAGTGCTAGACAGGGTAATGAGCAGTTCTTC. Protein product: CSARQGNEQFF.

This chain joins TRBV10-3 and TRBJ2-7; 10 bases are a match to TRBD1. V was clipped by 0 bases and J by 2 bases; unmatched bases: 1. Per the germline V gene, CDR1 is ENHRY and CDR2 is SYGVKD. This CDR3 has 15 amino acids. This CDR3 is CAISESGQGPYEQYV. The CDR3 DNA reads TGTGCCATCAGTGAGTCGGGACAGGGGCCCTACGAGCAGTACGTC.

The gene calls are TRBV5-4 and TRBJ2-5, with 11 bases identical to TRBD1. The V gene end was trimmed by 3 bases and the J gene end by 0 bases; junction bases not matched to a gene: 7. This CDR3 is built from 17 residues. Germline CDR1 reads SGHNT; CDR2 reads YYREEE (reference sequence). CDR3: CASSSNGQGADQETQYF. Here the CDR3 DNA reads TGTGCCAGCAGCTCCAACGGACAGGGGGCGGACCAAGAGACCCAGTACTTC.

This chain links TRBV28 with TRBJ2-2, with 9 bases matching TRBD1. This CDR3 contains 16 residues. J gave up 5 bases and V 5 bases, and 9 bases lay outside the gene matches. CDR1 and CDR2 (germline): MDHEN, SYDVKM. The CDR3 reads CASSHSDRGFTGELFF. In DNA, the CDR3 is TGTGCCAGCAGTCACTCGGACAGGGGTTTTACCGGGGAGCTGTTTTTT.

The chain recombines TRBV10-3 with TRBJ2-5; 12 positions match TRBD1. V trimming: 4 bases; J trimming: 4 bases; junction bases outside the gene matches: 4. Germline assignment: CDR1 ENHRY and CDR2 SYGVKD. This CDR3 comprises 15 residues. The CDR3 protein is CAISGRDRGLETQYF. The CDR3 nucleotides read TGTGCCATCAGTGGCCGGGACAGGGGGCTAGAGACCCAGTACTTC.

This clone was observed once. The chain recombines TRBV30 with TRBJ2-1, with D maybe TRBD2 (5 bases). This CDR3 has 15 residues. The V gene lost 4 bases and the J gene lost 13 bases, with 26 bases spanning the gap. Per germline, CDR1 GTSNPN and CDR2 SVGIG (reference sequence). CDR3 sequence reads: CAWMDPAGYTHAQFF. CDR3 DNA sequence: TGTGCCTGGATGGACCCGGCGGGCTACACTCACGCCCAGTTCTTC.

J is TRBJ1-1 and V is TRBV28; unclear D gene. The CDR3 sequence is 13 residues long. The V gene's germline CDR1 is MDHEN and CDR2 SYDVKM. V was shortened by 3 bases and J by 11 bases, with 16 bases between the two germline ends. The CDR3 sequence is CASSFLGRSTAFF. In DNA form, the CDR3 reads TGTGCCAGCAGTTTTTTAGGGAGGTCGACGGCTTTCTTT.

V is TRBV7-9 and J is TRBJ1-2; tentative D call: TRBD1 (5 bases). The CDR3 totals 16 residues. CDR1 and CDR2 from the germline V gene are SEHNR and FQNEAQ (reference sequence). V was clipped by 5 bases and J by 5 bases, with 21 bases between them. CDR3 nucleotides: TGTGCCAGCAGCGCCACCCACCCTCAGGGTGAGTATGGCTACACCTTC. Its protein product is CASSATHPQGEYGYTF.

The chain employs TRBV7-2 and TRBJ2-2, with 8 bases that match TRBD2. Germline CDR1 and CDR2: SGHTA and FQGNSA. The CDR3 is 17 amino acids. V was pared by 1 base and J by 4 bases, with 8 bases of the junction left unmatched. This chain's CDR3 is CASSLGGGFPITGELFF. CDR3 DNA sequence: TGTGCCAGCAGCTTAGGCGGGGGGTTCCCCATCACCGGGGAGCTGTTTTTT.

The chain carries TRBV28 and TRBJ1-6; perhaps TRBD1 as D (6 bases). The germline gives CDR1 MDHEN, CDR2 SYDVKM. Trimming removed 3 bases from V and 6 bases from J, with 12 bases in between. This CDR3 contains 15 residues. CDR3 residues: CASSFGRGANSPLHF. The DNA of the CDR3 is TGTGCCAGCAGTTTCGGCAGGGGAGCTAATTCACCCCTCCACTTT.

The genes are TRBV5-6 and TRBJ2-2, with D tentatively TRBD2 (5 bases). Germline V lookup: CDR1 SGHDT, CDR2 YYEEEE. The CDR3 is 15 amino acids. V dropped 3 bases and J dropped 10 bases, with 19 bases sitting between them. The chain's CDR3 is CASSWETSARVELFF. The CDR3 bases are TGTGCCAGCAGCTGGGAGACCAGTGCCCGAGTGGAGCTGTTTTTT.

The J gene is TRBJ1-1, the V gene TRBV6-1; D is ambiguous. The germline V gene encodes CDR1 MNHNS and CDR2 SASEGT. The V gene lost 3 bases and the J gene lost 1 base, with 9 bases spanning the gap. There are 14 residues in the CDR3. CDR3 region: CASSDVQSNTEAFF. The CDR3, as DNA: TGTGCCAGCAGTGATGTCCAATCGAACACTGAAGCTTTCTTT.

The chain employs TRBV18 and TRBJ2-3, with 7 bases matching TRBD1. The CDR3 spans 16 residues. CDR1 is KGHSH, CDR2 LQKENI, per germline. J was trimmed by 0 bases and V by 6 bases; bases with no gene match: 9. The DNA of the CDR3 is TGTGCCAGCTCCTTGTCCGGGACAGCCAGCACAGATACGCAGTATTTT. Translating gives CASSLSGTASTDTQYF.